This T cell receptor beta chain was identified in a study of cytomegalovirus exposure and HLA in healthy donors. 13 Jbeta primers and 60 Vbeta primers were used for the PCR. The assay was immunoSEQ multiplex PCR, and TCRdb's table has in-frame clones only and misses some. Among about 270,000 clones listed, under 80% were seen once. The CDR3 runs 13 residues. Trimming shortened V by 7 bases and J by 3 bases, and 10 bases separated the two germline ends. The germline gives CDR1 SGHRS, CDR2 YFSETQ. The TCR was taken from a female donor in good health and CMV-seronegative. The specimen was PBMCs. The rearrangement links TRBV5-1 to TRBJ2-2; the D gene is possibly TRBD1 (7 bases). The CDR3 sequence: CASQGEDTGELFF. The CDR3 nucleotides read TGCGCCAGCCAGGGGGAGGACACCGGGGAGCTGTTTTTT.